A single TCR beta chain is shown here with its context. What antigen it recognizes has not been identified. No quality values exist for individual bases; no much larger clone is one base distant. Libraries were constructed by the immunoSEQ multiplex PCR assay. TCRdb mirrors the immuneACCESS table, restricted to in-frame sequences. Some clones are absent from its copies; in checked studies, under half trace to an unresolved V gene, and the reason for the others is unknown. The sample has under 45,000 clones on record, 92% of them singletons. The ten largest clones take up roughly 0.61% of the sample. These data belong to a study of T cell changes during pregnancy in multiple sclerosis (dated by TCRdb to between 2018 and 2021). Turning to the overall study: Changes in the T cell repertoire over the course of pregnancy were examined in this study in women with multiple sclerosis.

Sequences SEHNR (CDR1) and FQNEAQ (CDR2) are obtained from the germline V gene (reference sequence). Measured from the cysteine to the phenylalanine, the CDR3 is 12 residues long. Only the CDR3 DNA is retained, 36 bases long and in frame from the first base. The junction carries 4 bases between V and J, which are trimmed by 1 base and 6 bases respectively. The sequenced sample was CD4+ T cells from peripheral blood mononuclear cells, obtained in the first trimester of pregnancy. This TCR was sampled from a female donor with multiple sclerosis, enrolled in a pregnancy study. The V and J genes are TRBV7-9 and TRBJ2-1, with the D gene call left open. The DNA sequence is as follows: TGTGCCAGCAGCTTAGAGCGCAATGAGCAGTTCTTC. The translation is CASSLERNEQFF.